The T cell receptor beta chain described here comes from a study of blood T cells in healthy people across ages. There were healthy Caucasian individuals from Russia, aged about 6 to 95, serving as donors. About 10 milliliters of peripheral blood were drawn from each donor into EDTA-treated tubes. Deletions cut 3 bases from V and 2 bases from J, with 12 bases between. The CDR3 length is 14 residues. Germline CDR1 DFQATT, CDR2 SNEGSKA (reference sequence). This clonotype was counted many times. Its matching antigen is unknown. A much larger clone lies a single base off, so this may be a read error. Next came a second PCR, run for about 6 to 12 cycles, which used a sample-barcoded 5' primer along with a J-beta primer mix. Through a template-switch adaptor with 12 random nucleotides, each cDNA molecule received a tag. In TCRdb, the 5' RACE reads were re-called with MiXCR into one record per CDR3 protein. This repertoire shows about 590,000 distinct CDR3 sequences, about 30% found once; its top ten account for around 16%.

Broader study findings: Across the age range, TCR beta diversity per million T cells fell in a roughly linear way.

Input material: blood. This chain connects TRBV20-1 to TRBJ2-3; D gene ambiguous. The source is an elderly woman in good health. The CDR3 DNA reads as TGCAGTGCTAGTGGTGGGGTTGACACAGATACGCAGTATTTT. Amino acids: CSASGGVDTDTQYF.